This entry lists 32 T cell receptor beta chains sequenced from one sample in a study of Graves' ophthalmopathy and Graves' hyperthyroidism. RNA transcripts provided the template for amplifying TCR beta CDR3 regions. RT-PCR was first run with HTBI primers, then multiplex PCR in a second round. From the multiplex PCR reads, TCRdb called clonotypes with MiXCR, one entry per CDR3 protein. The sample records approximately 410,000 distinct CDR3 sequences, 15% being singletons. Sequencing was done on a sample of peripheral blood. The receptors shown here come from a woman aged 18-35 years with stable Graves' hyperthyroidism.

This clonotype appeared many times. The rearrangement joins TRBV7-8 to TRBJ2-7; weak D call: TRBD2 (6 bases). Germline V gives CDR1 SGHVS, CDR2 FQNEAQ. Trimming cost V 5 bases and J 5 bases, with 19 bases left between them. The CDR3 spans 15 residues. The CDR3 DNA is TGTGCCAGCAGCCCCAATGCGGGGAGGAGCGACGAGCAGTACTTC. Its protein is CASSPNAGRSDEQYF.

This clonotype was detected many times. The rearrangement links TRBV2 to TRBJ1-6; a possible D gene is TRBD1 (5 bases). CDR1 is SNHLY, CDR2 FYNNEI, per germline. Trimming shortened V by 6 bases and J by 5 bases, and 11 bases separated the two germline ends. CDR3 length: 14 amino acids. CDR3 sequence reads: CASSGRQNNSPLHF. DNA for the CDR3: TGTGCCAGCAGCGGCAGACAGAATAATTCACCCCTCCACTTT.

Details on this clonotype: Its ends do not fully match the called genes, so a read error is possible. The gene calls are TRBV7-8 and TRBJ2-6; D perhaps matches TRBD2 (6 bases). The CDR3 has 18 residues. Per the germline V gene, CDR1 is SGHVS and CDR2 is FQNEAQ. The CDR3 DNA sequence: TGTGCCAGCAACTCGGGACTGTCGACGTGGTCTGGGGCCAACGTCCTGACCTTC. As protein: CASNSGLSTWSGANVLTF.

This clonotype was recorded at least ten times. The CDR3 DNA follows: TGTGCCAGCAGTTGGGGGTCCTCCTACGAGCAGTACTTC. Translated: CASSWGSSYEQYF. The chain has TRBV12-3 or TRBV12-4 and TRBJ2-7; D could derive from TRBD1 or TRBD2 (5 bases each). The CDR3 extends over 13 amino acids. Trimming removed 4 bases from V and 0 bases from J, with 7 bases in between.

A few counts support this clonotype. The rearrangement links TRBV11-1 to TRBJ1-6, with D possibly being TRBD1 (5 bases). Germline CDR1 reads SGHAT; CDR2 reads FQDESV (reference sequence). The CDR3 sequence is 19 residues long. The V and J ends lost 3 bases and 0 bases respectively, with 18 bases between them. In DNA, the CDR3 is TGTGCCAGCAGCTTGGGACCGGGACGGGCAAGCTCCTATAATTCACCCCTCCACTTT. It specifies CASSLGPGRASSYNSPLHF.

This clonotype was found many times. J is TRBJ1-2 and V is TRBV6-5; D remains unclear. V gave up 0 bases and J gave up 4 bases, with 9 bases separating them. The germline V gene encodes CDR1 MNHEY and CDR2 SVGAGI. The CDR3 is 14 residues long. The CDR3 DNA reads TGTGCCAGCAGTTACTCGCCGGAAACCTATGGCTACACCTTC. Protein sequence: CASSYSPETYGYTF.

This chain connects TRBV4-1 to TRBJ1-2; a possible D gene is TRBD1 (5 bases). Per germline, CDR1 MGHRA and CDR2 YSYEKL. Between the trimmed V and J ends, which lost 1 base and 8 bases, there was a span of 17 bases. This CDR3 is 15 amino acids long. CDR3 loop: CASSQAGQASYGYTF. DNA for the CDR3: TGCGCCAGCAGCCAAGCGGGGCAGGCTTCGTACGGCTACACCTTC.

The gene calls are TRBV6-4 and TRBJ2-7, with TRBD1 as a possible D gene (5 bases). V dropped 4 bases and J dropped 4 bases, with 14 bases sitting between them. This CDR3 contains 14 residues. CDR1 is MRHNA and CDR2 is SNTAGT in the germline V gene. CDR3 coding DNA: TGTGCCAGCAGTGGGTCGCTCAGGGATTACGAGCAGTACTTC. As protein: CASSGSLRDYEQYF.

At least ten counts were recorded for this clonotype. This chain uses TRBV20-1 with TRBJ2-5, with TRBD2 matching over 9 bases. Germline CDR1 is DFQATT and CDR2 is SNEGSKA (reference sequence). CDR3 length equals 18 residues. V was pared by 1 base and J by 6 bases, with 18 bases of the junction left unmatched. This CDR3 is CSARVGRGGGGPRKTQYF. CDR3 DNA: TGCAGTGCTAGAGTCGGTCGGGGCGGGGGGGGCCCACGGAAGACCCAGTACTTC.

Many counts were recorded for this clonotype. This sequence joins TRBV5-1 and TRBJ2-7; 8 bases map to TRBD1. CDR3 size: 16 residues. The germline V gene encodes CDR1 SGHRS and CDR2 YFSETQ. V dropped 2 bases and J dropped 2; count of bases not matched to a gene: 9. The chain's CDR3 is CASSFRPRDRTYEQYF. The CDR3 coding sequence is TGCGCCAGCAGCTTTCGCCCGAGGGACAGGACCTACGAGCAGTACTTC.

This clonotype was recorded at least ten times. The V call is TRBV12-3 or TRBV12-4, the J call TRBJ1-5; 7 bases map to TRBD1. The V gene end was trimmed by 6 bases and the J gene end by 3 bases; junction bases not matched to a gene: 5. The CDR3 totals 14 residues. The CDR3 DNA sequence: TGTGCCAGCAGGACAGGGTTGACCAATCAGCCCCAGCATTTT. Translation gives CASRTGLTNQPQHF.

This clonotype was detected only a few times. V and J are TRBV5-6 and TRBJ1-1; D gene uncertain. The germline V gene encodes CDR1 SGHDT and CDR2 YYEEEE. Trimming stripped 4 bases from V and 1 base from J, with 11 bases between. This CDR3 has 14 amino acids. The CDR3 sequence is CASSPPLENTEAFF. For the CDR3, the DNA is TGTGCCAGCAGCCCCCCCCTCGAGAACACTGAAGCTTTCTTT.

This clonotype was picked up many times. The chain is built from TRBV6-2 or TRBV6-3 and TRBJ1-2; D ambiguous. From germline, CDR1 is MNHEY and CDR2 SVGEGT. The CDR3 length is 12 residues. Trimming removed 7 bases from V and 2 bases from J, with 8 bases in between. The CDR3: CASNRGNYGYTF. The CDR3, as DNA: TGTGCCAGCAATCGAGGGAACTATGGCTACACCTTC.

This clonotype was recorded many times. This chain joins TRBV12-3 or TRBV12-4 and TRBJ2-7; 10 bases line up with TRBD2. V was clipped by 6 bases and J by 5 bases; unmatched bases: 7. This CDR3 comprises 14 residues. In DNA, the CDR3 is TGTGCCAGCAGCGAGCGGGGGGGCTACCACGAGCAGTACTTC. This codes for CASSERGGYHEQYF.

There are many counts of this clonotype. V usage is TRBV9 and J usage is TRBJ2-5; 14 nucleotides line up with TRBD2. This CDR3 has 15 residues. Germline V gene data show CDR1 as SGDLS and CDR2 as YYNGEE. V lost 4 bases, J lost 5 bases, and 4 bases stayed unmatched. The CDR3: CASSPRLAGGETQYF. The CDR3, as DNA: TGTGCCAGCAGCCCTCGACTAGCGGGGGGGGAGACCCAGTACTTC.

This clonotype has at least ten counts. The chain combines TRBV6-1 with TRBJ1-5; weak D call: TRBD1 (6 bases). The CDR3 is made up of 16 amino acids. V was shortened by 6 bases and J by 2 bases, with 17 bases between the two germline ends. Germline V gene data show CDR1 as MNHNS and CDR2 as SASEGT. The DNA of the CDR3 is TGTGCCAGCAGGGAGCCACAGGGAGGCGGCAATCAGCCCCAGCATTTT. The encoded protein is CASREPQGGGNQPQHF.

This clonotype showed up many times. V and J are TRBV13 and TRBJ2-5; TRBD2 aligns across 11 bases. Germline lookup yields CDR1 PRHDT and CDR2 FYEKMQ (reference sequence). V was pared by 2 bases and J by 4 bases, with 6 bases of the junction left unmatched. The CDR3 has 16 amino acids. The CDR3: CASSLPLAGGPETQYF. The CDR3 region has the DNA TGTGCCAGCAGCTTACCATTAGCGGGGGGGCCAGAGACCCAGTACTTC. The full variable domain, with the rest looked up from reference TRBV13 and TRBJ2-5, is AAGVIQSPRHLIKEKRETATLKCYPIPRHDTVYWYQQGPGQDPQFLISFYEKMQSDKGSIPDRFSAQQFSDYHSELNMSSLELGDSALYFCASSLPLAGGPETQYFGPGTRLLVL.

This clonotype was recorded many times. The rearrangement links TRBV12-3 or TRBV12-4 to TRBJ1-2; TRBD1 matches 8 bases. The junction had 2 bases not matched to a gene; V was cut back by 1 base and J by 7 bases. The CDR3 consists of 13 residues. CDR3 in DNA: TGTGCCAGCAGTTTAGGGCAGGGGGCTGGCTACACCTTC. Its protein product is CASSLGQGAGYTF.

In regard to this clonotype: A read error may explain this, as a much larger clone is one base away. This chain links TRBV24-1 with TRBJ1-1; D possibly corresponds to TRBD1 (6 bases). The CDR3 is 13 residues long. Germline CDR1 reads KGHDR; CDR2 reads SFDVKD. The CDR3 reads CATSAQGMSEACF. The CDR3 DNA follows: TGTGCCACCAGTGCCCAGGGGATGTCTGAAGCTTGCTTT.

The gene calls are TRBV5-6 and TRBJ1-5, with a possible D match to TRBD1 (5 bases). Trimming cost V 4 bases and J 0 bases, with 23 bases left between them. Looked up from germline, CDR1 is SGHDT and CDR2 is YYEEEE. The CDR3 is 19 residues long. CDR3 nucleotide sequence: TGTGCCAGCAGCACCCGGGGTGGGGGGGAATCCCTTAGCAATCAGCCCCAGCATTTT. This encodes CASSTRGGGESLSNQPQHF.

The chain recombines TRBV6-2 or TRBV6-3 with TRBJ1-2; D call uncertain. CDR1 is MNHEY, CDR2 SVGEGT, per germline. Trimming removed 8 bases at V and 2 bases at J, with 15 bases between. The CDR3 contains 14 residues. In DNA form, the CDR3 reads TGTGCCAGCGGACGAGGGAGGTCAAACTATGGCTACACCTTC. This sequence encodes CASGRGRSNYGYTF.

This chain connects TRBV11-3 to TRBJ2-7; tentative D call: TRBD1 (7 bases). Trimming removed 5 bases from V and 5 bases from J, with 19 bases in between. Looked up from germline, CDR1 is SGHNT and CDR2 is YENEEA. The CDR3 length is 15 residues. CDR3 amino acids: CASSPRRQGLNEQYF. As DNA, the CDR3 is TGTGCCAGCAGCCCTCGACGACAGGGACTTAACGAGCAGTACTTC.

This clonotype was seen many times. This chain links TRBV20-1 with TRBJ1-1; perhaps TRBD1 as D (6 bases). Germline CDR1 and CDR2: DFQATT and SNEGSKA (reference sequence). Trimming left V 3 bases short and J 2 bases short, with 10 bases between. CDR3 length equals 13 residues. The CDR3 DNA follows: TGCAGTGCTAGCGGACAGCTCAACACTGAAGCTTTCTTT. Encoded protein: CSASGQLNTEAFF.

Ten or more counts support this clonotype. The CDR3 DNA reads as TGCGCCAGCAGCCAAGCCAGAGGCCCCGGTATGACTGAAGCTTTCTTT. The encoded protein is CASSQARGPGMTEAFF. This sequence joins TRBV4-1 and TRBJ1-1, with no clear D. This CDR3 spans 16 amino acids. From germline, CDR1 is MGHRA and CDR2 YSYEKL. V lost 1 base, J lost 5 bases, and 17 bases lay in between.

This clonotype was seen repeatedly, ten times or more. CDR3 DNA: TGTGCCACCAGCAGTGGATACAGGTCAGATCAGCCCCAGCATTTT. Amino acid sequence: CATSSGYRSDQPQHF. V is TRBV15 and J is TRBJ1-5; TRBD1 might be the D (5 bases). Germline CDR1 LNHNV, CDR2 YYDKDF (reference sequence). Deletions cut 3 bases from V and 5 bases from J, with 14 bases between. The CDR3 length is 15 residues.

This clonotype was found many times. The chain joins TRBV19 to TRBJ1-1; 9 bases fit TRBD1. The CDR3 is 17 residues long. V lost 5 bases and J lost 3; bases outside the gene matches: 13. Per germline, CDR1 LNHDA and CDR2 SQIVND (reference sequence). The DNA for the CDR3 is TGTGCCAGTAGTGCCAGGACAGGGGCATATGACGACACTGAAGCTTTCTTT. Translated: CASSARTGAYDDTEAFF.

The CDR3, as DNA: TGTGCCAGTAGTATAACCTATGGCTACACCTTC. Encoded protein: CASSITYGYTF. The chain uses TRBV19 and TRBJ1-2, with D uncertain. V lost 2 bases to trimming and J lost 4 bases, with 2 bases between them. This CDR3 region has 11 residues. Germline-derived CDR1 and CDR2 are LNHDA and SQIVND (reference sequence).

V is TRBV20-1 and J is TRBJ1-5; D may be TRBD1 (5 bases). Trimming left V 8 bases short and J 0 bases short, with 20 bases between. Germline V gives CDR1 DFQATT, CDR2 SNEGSKA (reference sequence). This CDR3 comprises 16 residues. In DNA, the CDR3 is TGCAGTACCAATCCCCGGGGCAGCCATAGCAATCAGCCCCAGCATTTT. Its protein is CSTNPRGSHSNQPQHF.

This clonotype was recorded at least ten times. A much larger clone lies one base from this, so it may be a read error. The V call is TRBV6-2 or TRBV6-3, the J call TRBJ2-7; D possibly matches TRBD1 or TRBD2 (5 bases each). The CDR3 spans 12 residues. CDR1 MNHEY and CDR2 SVGEGT come from the germline V gene. The CDR3 loop is CASRGVTYVQYF. The CDR3 nucleotides are TGTGCCAGCAGGGGGGTTACCTACGTGCAGTACTTC.

In this sample, this clonotype turned up many times. The rearrangement uses TRBV18 and TRBJ2-5; the D gene is possibly TRBD1 (6 bases). Germline V gene data show CDR1 as KGHSH and CDR2 as LQKENI. The CDR3 loop spans 15 amino acids. V was shortened by 6 bases and J by 5 bases, with 19 bases between the two germline ends. This CDR3 is CASSPSGQRGETQYF. The CDR3 coding sequence is TGTGCCAGCTCCCCCTCGGGACAAAGAGGGGAGACCCAGTACTTC.

This clonotype was detected ten times or more. This chain connects TRBV6-2 or TRBV6-3 to TRBJ1-1; D may be TRBD1 (6 bases). Looked up from germline, CDR1 is MNHEY and CDR2 is SVGEGT. V lost 5 bases and J 5 bases, leaving 15 bases between the germline ends. This CDR3 contains 14 residues. CDR3 in amino acids: CASSTPWGQTEAFF. CDR3 DNA sequence: TGTGCCAGCAGTACCCCCTGGGGGCAGACTGAAGCTTTCTTT.

The table lists this clonotype with many counts. The CDR3 sequence: CASSEIPEATEAFF. The CDR3 DNA reads as TGTGCCAGCAGTGAGATCCCCGAGGCCACTGAAGCTTTCTTT. The chain couples TRBV6-1 to TRBJ1-1; D is ambiguous. Per germline, CDR1 MNHNS and CDR2 SASEGT. V dropped 3 bases and J dropped 4 bases, with 12 bases sitting between them. This CDR3 is 14 amino acids long.